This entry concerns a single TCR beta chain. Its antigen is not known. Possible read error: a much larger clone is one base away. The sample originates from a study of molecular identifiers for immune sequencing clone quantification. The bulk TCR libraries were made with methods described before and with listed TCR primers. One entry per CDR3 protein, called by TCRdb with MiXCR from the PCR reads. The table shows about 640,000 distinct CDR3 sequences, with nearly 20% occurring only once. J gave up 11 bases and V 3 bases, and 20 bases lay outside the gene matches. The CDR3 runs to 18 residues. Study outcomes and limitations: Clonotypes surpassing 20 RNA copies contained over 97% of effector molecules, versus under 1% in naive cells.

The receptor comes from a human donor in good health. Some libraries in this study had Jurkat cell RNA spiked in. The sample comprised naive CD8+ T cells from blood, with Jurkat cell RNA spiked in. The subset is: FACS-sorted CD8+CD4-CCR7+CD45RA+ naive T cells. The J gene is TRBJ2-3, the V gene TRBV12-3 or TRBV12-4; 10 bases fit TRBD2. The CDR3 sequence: CASSFNRAAGGRKYMQYF. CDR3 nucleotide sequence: TGTGCCAGCAGTTTTAATCGGGCAGCGGGGGGGCGGAAATATATGCAGTATTTT.